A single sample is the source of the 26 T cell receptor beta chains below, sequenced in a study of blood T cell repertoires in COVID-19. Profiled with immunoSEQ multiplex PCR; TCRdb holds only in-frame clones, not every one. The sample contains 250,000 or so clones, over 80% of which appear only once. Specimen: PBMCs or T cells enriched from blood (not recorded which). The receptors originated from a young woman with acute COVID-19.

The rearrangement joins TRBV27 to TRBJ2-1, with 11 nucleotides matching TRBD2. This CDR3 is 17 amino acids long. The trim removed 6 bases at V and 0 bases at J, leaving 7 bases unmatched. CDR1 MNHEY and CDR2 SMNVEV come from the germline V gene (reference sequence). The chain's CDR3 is CASRTPGLADSYNEQFF. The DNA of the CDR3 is TGTGCCAGCAGGACGCCGGGACTAGCGGACTCCTACAATGAGCAGTTCTTC.

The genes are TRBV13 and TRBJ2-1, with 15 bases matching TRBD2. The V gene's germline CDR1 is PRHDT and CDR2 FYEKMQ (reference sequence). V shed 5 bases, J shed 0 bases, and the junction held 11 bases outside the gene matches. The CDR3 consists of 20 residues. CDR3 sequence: CASSHEPGLAGGNSYNEQFF. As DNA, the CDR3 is TGTGCCAGCAGCCACGAGCCGGGACTAGCGGGAGGTAACTCCTACAATGAGCAGTTCTTC.

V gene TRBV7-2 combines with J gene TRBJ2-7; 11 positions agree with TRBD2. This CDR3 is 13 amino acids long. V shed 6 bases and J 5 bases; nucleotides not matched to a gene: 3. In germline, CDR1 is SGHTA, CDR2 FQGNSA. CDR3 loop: CASRALAGDEQYF. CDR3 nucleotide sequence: TGTGCCAGCAGGGCACTAGCGGGAGACGAGCAGTACTTC.

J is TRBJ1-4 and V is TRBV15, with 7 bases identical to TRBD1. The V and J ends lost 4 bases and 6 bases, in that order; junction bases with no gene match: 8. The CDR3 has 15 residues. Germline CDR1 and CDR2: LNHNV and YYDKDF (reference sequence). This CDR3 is CATSKRGQLHEKLFF. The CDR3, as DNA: TGTGCCACCAGCAAAAGGGGACAGCTCCATGAAAAACTGTTTTTT.

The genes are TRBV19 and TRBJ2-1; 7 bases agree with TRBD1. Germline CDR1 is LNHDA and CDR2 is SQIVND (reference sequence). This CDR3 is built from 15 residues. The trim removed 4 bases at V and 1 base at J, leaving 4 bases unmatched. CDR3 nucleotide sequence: TGTGCCAGTAGTACAAAGACAGGGTCCTACAATGAGCAGTTCTTC. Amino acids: CASSTKTGSYNEQFF.

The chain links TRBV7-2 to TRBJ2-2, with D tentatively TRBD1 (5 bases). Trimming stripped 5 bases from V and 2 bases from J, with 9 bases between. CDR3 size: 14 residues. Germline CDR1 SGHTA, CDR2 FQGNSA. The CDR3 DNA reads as TGTGCCAGCAGCCAGGACACTAACACCGGGGAGCTGTTTTTT. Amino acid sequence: CASSQDTNTGELFF.

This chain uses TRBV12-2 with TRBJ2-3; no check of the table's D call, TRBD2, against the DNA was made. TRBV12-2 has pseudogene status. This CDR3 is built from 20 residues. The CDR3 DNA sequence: TGTGCAAGTCGCCCCCGGGGGAGGGCGCCACACAAGATTGGCACAGATACGCAGTATTTT. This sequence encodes CASRPRGRAPHKIGTDTQYF.

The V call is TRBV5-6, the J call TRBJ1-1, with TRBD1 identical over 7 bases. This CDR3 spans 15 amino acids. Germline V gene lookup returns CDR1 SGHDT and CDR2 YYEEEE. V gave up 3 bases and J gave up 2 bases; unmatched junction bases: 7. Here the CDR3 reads CASSSPDRVNTEAFF. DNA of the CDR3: TGTGCCAGCAGCTCGCCAGACAGGGTCAACACTGAAGCTTTCTTT.

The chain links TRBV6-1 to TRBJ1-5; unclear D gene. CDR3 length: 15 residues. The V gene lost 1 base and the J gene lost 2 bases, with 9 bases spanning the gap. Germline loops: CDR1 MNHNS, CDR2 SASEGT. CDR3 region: CASSEVSGGNQPQHF. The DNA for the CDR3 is TGTGCCAGCAGTGAAGTGTCGGGAGGCAATCAGCCCCAGCATTTT.

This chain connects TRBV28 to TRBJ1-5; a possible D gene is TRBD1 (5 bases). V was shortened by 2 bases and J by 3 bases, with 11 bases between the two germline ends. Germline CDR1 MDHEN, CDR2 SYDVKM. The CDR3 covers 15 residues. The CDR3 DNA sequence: TGTGCCAGCAGTTTAAGGGGCCAGGACAATCAGCCCCAGCATTTT. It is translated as CASSLRGQDNQPQHF.

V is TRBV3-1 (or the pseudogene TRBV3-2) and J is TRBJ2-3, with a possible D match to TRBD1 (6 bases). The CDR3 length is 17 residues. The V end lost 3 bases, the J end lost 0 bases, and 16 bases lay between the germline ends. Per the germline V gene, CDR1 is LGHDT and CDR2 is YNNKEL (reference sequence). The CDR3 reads CASSQRTGFTSTDTQYF. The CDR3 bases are TGTGCCAGCAGCCAGCGTACAGGGTTTACTAGCACAGATACGCAGTATTTT.

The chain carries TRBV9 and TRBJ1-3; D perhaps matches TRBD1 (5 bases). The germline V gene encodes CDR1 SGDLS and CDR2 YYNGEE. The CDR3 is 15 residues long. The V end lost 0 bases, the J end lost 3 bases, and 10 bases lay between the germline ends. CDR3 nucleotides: TGTGCCAGCAGCGTAGGTGGGACTGGTGGAAACACCATATATTTT. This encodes CASSVGGTGGNTIYF.

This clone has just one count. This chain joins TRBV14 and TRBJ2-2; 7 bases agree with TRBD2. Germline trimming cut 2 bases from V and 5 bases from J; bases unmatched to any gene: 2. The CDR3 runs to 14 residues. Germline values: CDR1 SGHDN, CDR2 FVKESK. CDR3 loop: CASSQRRETGELFF. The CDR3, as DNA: TGTGCCAGCAGCCAAAGGCGGGAGACCGGGGAGCTGTTTTTT.

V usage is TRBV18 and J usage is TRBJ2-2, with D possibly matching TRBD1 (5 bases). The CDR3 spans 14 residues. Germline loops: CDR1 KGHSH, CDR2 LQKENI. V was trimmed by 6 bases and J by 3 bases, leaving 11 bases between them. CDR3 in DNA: TGTGCCAGCTCCCGACCGACAGACACCGGGGAGCTGTTTTTT. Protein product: CASSRPTDTGELFF.

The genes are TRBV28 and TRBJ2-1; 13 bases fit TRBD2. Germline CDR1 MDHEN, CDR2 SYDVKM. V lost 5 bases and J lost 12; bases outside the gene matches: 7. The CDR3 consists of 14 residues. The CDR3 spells CASSGRLAGGSQFF. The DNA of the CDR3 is TGTGCCAGCAGTGGCCGACTAGCGGGAGGATCGCAGTTCTTC. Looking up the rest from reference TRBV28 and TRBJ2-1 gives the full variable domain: DVKVTQSSRYLVKRTGEKVFLECVQDMDHENMFWYRQDPGLGLRLIYFSYDVKMKEKGDIPEGYSVSREKKERFSLILESASTNQTSMYLCASSGRLAGGSQFFGPGTRLTVL.

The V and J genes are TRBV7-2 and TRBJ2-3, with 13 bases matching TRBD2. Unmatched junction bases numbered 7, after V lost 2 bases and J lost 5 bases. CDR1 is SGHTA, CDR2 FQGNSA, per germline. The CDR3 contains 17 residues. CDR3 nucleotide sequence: TGTGCCAGCAGCTTACATGGACTAGCGGGAGTGAGAGATACGCAGTATTTT. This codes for CASSLHGLAGVRDTQYF.

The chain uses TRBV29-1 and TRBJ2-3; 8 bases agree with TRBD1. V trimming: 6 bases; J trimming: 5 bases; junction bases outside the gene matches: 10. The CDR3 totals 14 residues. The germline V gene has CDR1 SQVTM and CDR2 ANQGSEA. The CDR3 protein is CSVGQGQRGDTQYF. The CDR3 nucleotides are TGCAGCGTCGGACAGGGCCAGCGAGGAGATACGCAGTATTTT.

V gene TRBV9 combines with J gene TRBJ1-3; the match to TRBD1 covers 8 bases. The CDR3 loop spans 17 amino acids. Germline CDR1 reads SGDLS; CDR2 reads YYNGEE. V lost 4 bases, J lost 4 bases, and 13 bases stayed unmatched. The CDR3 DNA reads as TGTGCCAGCAGCCAGGGGGCAGGGGGCCCCTCCGGAAACACCATATATTTT. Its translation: CASSQGAGGPSGNTIYF.

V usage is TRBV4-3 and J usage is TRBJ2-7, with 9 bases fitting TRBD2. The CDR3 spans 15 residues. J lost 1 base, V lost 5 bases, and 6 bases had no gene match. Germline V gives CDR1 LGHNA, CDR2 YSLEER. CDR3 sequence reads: CASSERLAASYEQYF. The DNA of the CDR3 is TGCGCCAGCAGCGAACGACTAGCGGCGTCCTACGAGCAGTACTTC.

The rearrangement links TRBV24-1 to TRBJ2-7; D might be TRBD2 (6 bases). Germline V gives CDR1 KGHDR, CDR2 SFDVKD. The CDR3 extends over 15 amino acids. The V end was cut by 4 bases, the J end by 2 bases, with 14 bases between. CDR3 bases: TGTGCCACCAGTGAGCCCAGGGACTCCACCTACGAGCAGTACTTC. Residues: CATSEPRDSTYEQYF.

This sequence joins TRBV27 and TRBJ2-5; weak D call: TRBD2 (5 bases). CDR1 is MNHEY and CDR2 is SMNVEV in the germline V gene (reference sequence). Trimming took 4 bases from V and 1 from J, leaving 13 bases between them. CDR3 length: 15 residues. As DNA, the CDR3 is TGTGCCAGCAGTTCCGCTAGCTGGTCCCAAGAGACCCAGTACTTC. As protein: CASSSASWSQETQYF.

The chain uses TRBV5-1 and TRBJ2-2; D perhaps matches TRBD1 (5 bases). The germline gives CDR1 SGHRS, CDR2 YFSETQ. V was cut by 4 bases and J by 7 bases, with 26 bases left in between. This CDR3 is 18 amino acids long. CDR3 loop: CASSLPPPDSVQGGELFF. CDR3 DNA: TGCGCCAGCAGCCTACCCCCGCCCGACAGCGTCCAAGGCGGGGAGCTGTTTTTT. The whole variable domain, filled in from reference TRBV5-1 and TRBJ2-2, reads KAGVTQTPRYLIKTRGQQVTLSCSPISGHRSVSWYQQTPGQGLQFLFEYFSETQRNKGNFPGRFSGRQFSNSRSEMNVSTLELGDSALYLCASSLPPPDSVQGGELFFGEGSRLTVL.

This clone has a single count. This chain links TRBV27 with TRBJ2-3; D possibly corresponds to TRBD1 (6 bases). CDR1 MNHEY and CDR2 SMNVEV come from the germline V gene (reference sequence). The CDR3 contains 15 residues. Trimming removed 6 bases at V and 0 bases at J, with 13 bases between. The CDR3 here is CASRGTTFSTDTQYF. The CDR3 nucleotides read TGTGCCAGCAGAGGGACAACCTTTAGCACAGATACGCAGTATTTT.

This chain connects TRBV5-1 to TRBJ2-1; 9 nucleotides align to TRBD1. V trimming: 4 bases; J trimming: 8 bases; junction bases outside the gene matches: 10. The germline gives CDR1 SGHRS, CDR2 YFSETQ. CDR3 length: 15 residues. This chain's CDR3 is CASSAGTGINDEQFF. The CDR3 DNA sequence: TGCGCCAGCAGCGCCGGGACAGGGATTAACGATGAGCAGTTCTTC.

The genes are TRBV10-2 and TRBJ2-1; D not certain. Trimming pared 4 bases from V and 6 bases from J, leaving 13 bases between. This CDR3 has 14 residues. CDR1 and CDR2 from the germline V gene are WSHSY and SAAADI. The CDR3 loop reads CASSVVLVGNEQFF. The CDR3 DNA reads TGCGCCAGCAGTGTGGTGCTAGTGGGCAATGAGCAGTTCTTC.

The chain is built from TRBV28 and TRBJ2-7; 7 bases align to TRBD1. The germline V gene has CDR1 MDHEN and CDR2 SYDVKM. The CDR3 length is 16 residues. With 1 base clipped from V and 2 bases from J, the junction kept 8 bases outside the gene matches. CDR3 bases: TGTGCCAGCAGTTTATTACCGACAGGGCCAGCCTACGAGCAGTACTTC. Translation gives CASSLLPTGPAYEQYF.